This T cell receptor beta chain was retrieved from a study of shared clonotypes between healthy human individuals. Study findings and constraints: Shared across a few donors were roughly 5% of the naive CD4 clonotypes.

Note on this clone: Antigen unknown.

Per the germline V gene, CDR1 is SGHRS and CDR2 is YFSETQ. Trimming cost V 4 bases and J 4 bases; bases outside gene matches: 11. The CDR3 spans 15 residues. Using immunoSEQ multiplex PCR, the repertoire was profiled, and TCRdb retains in-frame clones only, with some absent. Of about 960,000 clones in the sample, less than 85% were seen once. The chain links TRBV5-1 to TRBJ2-7; 7 bases align to TRBD1. Sequencing used memory CD4+ T cells sorted from blood. Subset here: CD45RA-negative fraction. This clonotype originated in a man aged 18 to 29 in good health. Written as DNA, the CDR3 is TGCGCCAGCAGCACGACTCGGACAGGAAAATACGAGCAGTACTTC. Protein: CASSTTRTGKYEQYF.